Listed here are 15 T cell receptor beta chains from one sample, sequenced in a study of shared clonotypes between healthy human individuals. Generated by immunoSEQ multiplex PCR, the TCRdb table keeps only in-frame clones and is missing some. The table includes over 2 million clones, 85% to 95% detected once. The specimen was naive CD4+ T cells sorted from blood. Subset described: CD45RA+ positively selected. The receptor source for this set is a man younger than 35 in good health.

This clone was seen only a few times. The rearrangement links TRBV5-1 to TRBJ1-2, with a possible D match to TRBD1 (5 bases). This CDR3 contains 15 residues. Germline CDR1 is SGHRS and CDR2 is YFSETQ. V lost 5 bases to trimming and J lost 4 bases, with 18 bases between them. The CDR3 here is CASSPGDRDAYGYTF. DNA for the CDR3: TGCGCCAGCAGTCCCGGGGACCGAGACGCCTATGGCTACACCTTC.

This chain connects TRBV29-1 to TRBJ2-5; possible D gene TRBD2, 6 bases. This CDR3 is 14 amino acids long. Germline values: CDR1 SQVTM, CDR2 ANQGSEA. V was cut by 3 bases and J by 2 bases, with 13 bases left in between. The CDR3, as DNA: TGCAGCGTTGATCCACGGGGGACTCAAGAGACCCAGTACTTC. It yields the protein CSVDPRGTQETQYF.

This chain uses TRBV11-3 with TRBJ2-7, with TRBD2 identical over 7 bases. CDR1 and CDR2 (germline): SGHNT, YENEEA. V lost 5 bases, J lost 1 base, and 8 bases stayed unmatched. This CDR3 has 15 residues. CDR3 nucleotide sequence: TGTGCCAGCAGCCCTTGGGCTAGCGGTTCCTACGAGCAGTACTTC. This encodes CASSPWASGSYEQYF.

The chain employs TRBV5-1 and TRBJ1-5; D gene ambiguous. The germline V and J ends were trimmed by 1 base and 5 bases, with 13 bases remaining between them. CDR3 length: 15 residues. The germline V gene encodes CDR1 SGHRS and CDR2 YFSETQ. For the CDR3, the DNA is TGCGCCAGCAGCTTGTCGTCCGGACCCTATCAGCCCCAGCATTTT. This codes for CASSLSSGPYQPQHF.

Turning to this clone: Other DNA sequences from this sample encode an identical CDR3 as well. CDR3 region: CASSVGGSGNTIYF. The CDR3 DNA is TGTGCCAGCAGTGTTGGGGGATCTGGAAACACCATATATTTT. The chain has TRBV6-5 and TRBJ1-3; a weak D match, TRBD1 (5 bases). This CDR3 contains 14 residues. Germline V gene sequence: CDR1 MNHEY, CDR2 SVGAGI. V lost 5 bases to trimming and J lost 1 base, with 9 bases between them.

Written as DNA, the CDR3 is TGTGCCAGCAGCGCCCGGACAGGGAAGGGGTATGGCTACACCTTC. Encoded protein: CASSARTGKGYGYTF. This chain links TRBV9 with TRBJ1-2; TRBD1 matches at 8 bases. The germline gives CDR1 SGDLS, CDR2 YYNGEE. V was pared by 3 bases and J by 5 bases, with 9 bases of the junction left unmatched. The CDR3 totals 15 residues.

This chain connects TRBV6-6 to TRBJ2-1; 10 bases are a match to TRBD2. Germline lookup yields CDR1 MNHNY and CDR2 SVGAGI (reference sequence). After removal of 2 bases from V and 9 bases from J, the junction contained 7 bases not matched to a gene. This CDR3 has 15 residues. The CDR3 protein is CASSYRAGGLGEQFF. The CDR3 nucleotides read TGTGCCAGCAGTTACCGAGCGGGAGGGCTGGGTGAGCAGTTCTTC.

This clone showed up just once. This chain links TRBV5-4 with TRBJ2-2; 7 bases agree with TRBD1. The CDR3 runs to 16 residues. Unmatched junction bases numbered 5, after V lost 2 bases and J lost 1 base. Germline assignment: CDR1 SGHNT and CDR2 YYREEE (reference sequence). The DNA for the CDR3 is TGTGCCAGCAGCTTTCCCGGGACAGTGAACACCGGGGAGCTGTTTTTT. This codes for CASSFPGTVNTGELFF.

This clone was counted only a few times. This chain uses TRBV4-1 with TRBJ1-6; 10 positions agree with TRBD1. This CDR3 spans 15 amino acids. The J segment lost 7 bases and the V segment lost 4 bases, leaving 4 bases of the junction unmatched. Germline lookup yields CDR1 MGHRA and CDR2 YSYEKL. CDR3 amino acids: CASSPGQGYNSPLHF. Here the CDR3 DNA reads TGCGCCAGCAGCCCGGGACAGGGGTACAATTCACCCCTCCACTTT.

In the case of this clone: An end of the junction differs from the germline gene, which may be a read error. The CDR3 DNA reads as TGTGCCAGCAGGTTAGGGTTAGCGGGAGGGGGGCTCCTCAATGAGCAGTTCTTC. This codes for CASRLGLAGGGLLNEQFF. The V call is TRBV7-2, the J call TRBJ2-1, with 11 bases identical to TRBD2. CDR1 SGHTA and CDR2 FQGNSA come from the germline V gene. The CDR3 contains 18 residues.

The chain combines TRBV9 with TRBJ2-5; tentatively, D is TRBD2 (6 bases). The CDR3 has 15 amino acids. Looked up from germline, CDR1 is SGDLS and CDR2 is YYNGEE. V dropped 4 bases and J dropped 5 bases, with 18 bases sitting between them. In DNA, the CDR3 is TGTGCCAGCAGCCCCAGTCCCCGGGGGATGGAGACCCAGTACTTC. This gives the protein CASSPSPRGMETQYF.

This rearrangement joins TRBV2 to TRBJ2-1; 10 positions match TRBD2. Germline trimming cut 0 bases from V and 0 bases from J; bases unmatched to any gene: 11. Germline CDR1 reads SNHLY; CDR2 reads FYNNEI. The CDR3 consists of 20 residues. The CDR3 bases are TGTGCCAGCAGTGAAGCTCCCCCCGAGACTAGCGGGCGCTCCTACAATGAGCAGTTCTTC. It yields the protein CASSEAPPETSGRSYNEQFF.

This rearrangement joins TRBV5-4 to TRBJ1-5; D is undetermined. The CDR3 spans 16 residues. The V end lost 4 bases, the J end lost 2 bases, and 16 bases lay between the germline ends. CDR1 SGHNT and CDR2 YYREEE come from the germline V gene (reference sequence). CDR3 amino acids: CASSKGGGPGNQPQHF. CDR3 coding DNA: TGTGCCAGCAGCAAGGGAGGCGGGCCAGGCAATCAGCCCCAGCATTTT.

Remarks on this clone: In the same sample, other DNA sequences code for this CDR3. V gene TRBV20-1 combines with J gene TRBJ1-2, with 7 positions matching TRBD1. Germline values: CDR1 DFQATT, CDR2 SNEGSKA (reference sequence). The V segment lost 6 bases and the J segment 4 bases; nucleotides outside the gene matches: 2. The CDR3 totals 11 residues. This CDR3 is CSAGTAYGYTF. The DNA for the CDR3 is TGCAGTGCCGGGACAGCCTATGGCTACACCTTC.

Turning to this clone: This specimen includes other DNA sequences encoding the same CDR3. The gene calls are TRBV9 and TRBJ2-2; 10 positions agree with TRBD2. The CDR3 has 16 residues. The V gene end was trimmed by 3 bases and the J gene end by 1 base; junction bases not matched to a gene: 3. Germline V lookup: CDR1 SGDLS, CDR2 YYNGEE. This CDR3 reads CASSARTSGNTGELFF. In nucleotides, the CDR3 is TGTGCCAGCAGCGCCCGGACTAGCGGGAACACCGGGGAGCTGTTTTTT.